A selection of T cell receptor beta chains follows, all from one sample in a study of cytomegalovirus exposure and HLA in healthy donors. The method was immunoSEQ multiplex PCR; TCRdb's version includes in-frame clones alone and lacks a portion of them. The sample records roughly 140,000 clones, around 82% being singletons. The source material was PBMCs. All receptors derive from a woman aged 50 to 60 in good health and CMV-seropositive. Each CDR3 is given with its conserved first and last residue. A D gene is named only where the DNA matches it firmly. A clone size is listed for some rows: how often the clone was seen (once, few, many), or a class if it is expanded.

>.|.|TRBJ2-1|TRBV6-5
CASSPGFGDNEQFF
TGTGCCAGCAGTCCAGGGTTTGGCGACAATGAGCAGTTCTTC
>.|once|TRBJ2-4|TRBV4-1
CASSQAFTGLNIQYF
TGCGCCAGCAGCCAAGCTTTTACGGGACTAAACATTCAGTACTTC
>.|.|TRBJ2-5|TRBV7-3
CASSLQGSEETQYF
TGTGCCAGCAGCTTACAGGGTTCGGAAGAGACCCAGTACTTC
>.|.|TRBJ2-7|TRBV29-1
CSVEGAGAYEQYF
TGCAGCGTTGAGGGGGCAGGGGCCTACGAGCAGTACTTC
>.|once|TRBJ1-1|TRBV27
CASSLKANTEAFF
TGTGCCAGCAGTTTAAAAGCGAACACTGAAGCTTTCTTT
>.|few|TRBJ1-1|TRBV4-2
CASSQGTDTEAFF
TGTGCCAGCAGCCAAGGGACAGACACTGAAGCTTTCTTT
>TRBD1|.|TRBJ2-2|TRBV2
CASSLRTGGTPLTNTGELFF
TGTGCCAGCAGCCTAAGGACAGGGGGAACTCCTTTAACGAACACCGGGGAGCTGTTTTTT
>.|.|TRBJ2-1|TRBV5-1
CASSPQTIYNEQFF
TGCGCCAGCAGCCCTCAGACTATCTACAATGAGCAGTTCTTC
>.|.|TRBJ1-5|TRBV30
CAWSVGVRNQPQHF
TGTGCCTGGAGTGTCGGAGTTCGCAATCAGCCCCAGCATTTT
>.|.|TRBJ1-2|TRBV5-4
CASSLIGGYGYTF
TGTGCCAGTAGCTTGATCGGGGGCTATGGCTACACCTTC
>.|.|TRBJ1-2|TRBV7-8
CASSLGGGYGYTF
TGTGCCAGCAGCTTAGGAGGAGGGTATGGCTACACCTTC
>.|few|TRBJ2-1|TRBV30
CAWSVDGQGNDNEQFF
TGTGCCTGGAGTGTAGACGGCCAGGGTAACGACAATGAGCAGTTCTTC
>.|.|TRBJ2-7|TRBV6-1
CASSPWTGRAYEQYF
TGTGCCAGCAGCCCTTGGACAGGGAGGGCCTACGAGCAGTACTTC
>.|.|TRBJ2-5|TRBV6-6
CASSSQGSQYF
TGTGCCAGCAGTTCACAGGGTTCCCAGTACTTC
>.|.|TRBJ2-7|TRBV4-1
CASSQEGRGYEQYF
TGCGCCAGCAGCCAAGAGGGCAGGGGTTACGAGCAGTACTTC